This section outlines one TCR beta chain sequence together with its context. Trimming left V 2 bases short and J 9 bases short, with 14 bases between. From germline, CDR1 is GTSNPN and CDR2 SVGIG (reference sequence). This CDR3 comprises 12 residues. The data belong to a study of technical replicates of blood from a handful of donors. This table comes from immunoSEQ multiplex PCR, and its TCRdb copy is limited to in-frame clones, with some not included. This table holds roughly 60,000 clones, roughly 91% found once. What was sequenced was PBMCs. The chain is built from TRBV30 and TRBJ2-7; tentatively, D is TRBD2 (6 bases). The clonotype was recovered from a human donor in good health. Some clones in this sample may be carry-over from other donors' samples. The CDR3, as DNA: TGTGCCTGGAGTCCGGTGGAGGGACGGCAGTACTTC. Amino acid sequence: CAWSPVEGRQYF.